This paragraph covers one TCR beta chain sequence. Other nucleotide sequences from this sample produce the same CDR3. The data belong to a study of blood T cell repertoires in COVID-19. Repertoires were generated with immunoSEQ multiplex PCR, while TCRdb's copy carries only in-frame clones and drops some. The data show about 330,000 clones, around 90% seen once. Participants came from fewer than 25 US areas, aged about 18 to 95 years. Assignments of participants to cohorts depended upon their own reported clinical history. CDR3 length equals 15 residues. V lost 5 bases, J lost 0 bases, and 11 bases lay in between. CDR1 and CDR2 from the germline V gene are SGHVS and FQNEAQ.

This rearrangement joins TRBV7-8 to TRBJ1-5; possible D gene TRBD1, 6 bases. The sequencing input was PBMCs or T cells enriched from blood (not recorded which). The origin of this receptor is a woman younger than 45 who had recovered from COVID-19. The CDR3: CASSLTGNSNQPQHF. Written as DNA, the CDR3 is TGTGCCAGCAGCCTTACAGGGAATAGCAATCAGCCCCAGCATTTT.